These T cell receptor beta chains were read from a single sample in a study of T cells in Graves' hyperthyroidism and ophthalmopathy. TCRdb processed the multiplex PCR reads anew with MiXCR; each CDR3 protein has one entry. The profile shows roughly 600,000 distinct CDR3 sequences, about 15% of them singletons. Sequencing input: blood. These receptors were taken from a woman between 50 and 59 years old with Graves' ophthalmopathy. Each CDR3 is given with its conserved first and last residue. Only some rows state a clone size, as once, few, many or a class for expanded clones.

cdr3_length clone_size v_call cdr3_aa
16 many TRBV20-1 CSARVPGTGFDQPQHF
14 many TRBV5-1 CASSKGQPPNEQYF
16 few TRBV7-9 CASSPPGGGRDYEQYF
15 many TRBV12-3/TRBV12-4 CASRDGRYSNQPQHF
13 many TRBV30 CAWSQATAEKLFF
12 . TRBV7-2 CASSSGISTQYF
16 many TRBV6-2/TRBV6-3 CASSSGTGTRVDEQYF
14 . TRBV4-3 CASSHRGGTNEQYF
19 many TRBV4-3 CASSQDTRGAGGPGDTQYF
16 few TRBV20-1 CSASGGTSGRKNIQYF
12 . TRBV6-2/TRBV6-3 CASSYESYEQFF
12 many TRBV29-1 CSVGSPGETQYF
13 . TRBV27 CASSPQAKNIQYF
16 few TRBV5-1 CASSLGPVEANYGYTF
15 many TRBV14 CASSQGRQGGEKLFF
12 many TRBV2 CASTVRGHEQYF